Presented here are 21 T cell receptor beta chains from one specimen sequenced in a study of T cell repertoires in cytomegalovirus infection (dated by TCRdb to the late 2010s). The sample was run on an Illumina HiSeq 1500. The public reads were run again by TCRdb, first through fastp at Q25 and then through MiXCR, and only productive beta chains were kept. Each entry merges the rows of one CDR3 protein and shows their most common DNA and genes. The sample table holds about 160,000 distinct CDR3 sequences, of which about 20% were seen once. The ten top clones hold 25% of the sample. These TCRs' antigens remain unknown. The treatment or condition label, read with the paper, signifies: in vitro stimulation with specific CMV peptide epitopes to enrich CMV-specific T cells. This sample comprised CD8+ T cells from cultured PBMCs, obtained from culture after CMV antigen stimulation. The receptor source for this set is a human donor in good health (CMV status not recorded). Some clones in this sample may be carry-over from other donors' samples.

This clonotype came up a few times. The J gene is TRBJ2-3, the V gene TRBV2, with 8 bases fitting TRBD2. V was clipped by 6 bases and J by 2 bases; unmatched bases: 16. The CDR3 runs to 18 residues. Germline V gene data show CDR1 as SNHLY and CDR2 as FYNNEI. CDR3 amino acids: CASSQGFRAGAITDTQYF. In DNA form, the CDR3 reads TGTGCCAGCAGCCAGGGGTTTCGAGCGGGGGCGATCACAGATACGCAGTATTTT.

The chain couples TRBV27 to TRBJ2-1; the D gene is possibly TRBD2 (5 bases). V shed 8 bases and J shed 7 bases, with 9 bases lying between them. Germline CDR1 and CDR2: MNHEY and SMNVEV (reference sequence). This CDR3 spans 11 amino acids. The CDR3 spells CASWRRNEQFF. Written as DNA, the CDR3 is TGTGCCAGCTGGCGGAGGAATGAGCAGTTCTTC.

V usage is TRBV12-3 or TRBV12-4 and J usage is TRBJ1-2; D is possibly TRBD1 (5 bases). Trimming shortened V by 0 bases and J by 4 bases, and 12 bases separated the two germline ends. This CDR3 spans 15 amino acids. Written as DNA, the CDR3 is TGTGCCAGCAGTTTAGCGCTAAGGGGTAGCTATGGCTACACCTTC. Protein: CASSLALRGSYGYTF.

In this sample, this clonotype turned up many times. This rearrangement joins TRBV10-2 to TRBJ1-1; possibly TRBD1 for D (5 bases). This CDR3 contains 13 residues. Germline CDR1 reads WSHSY; CDR2 reads SAAADI. V gave up 3 bases and J gave up 2 bases, with 7 bases separating them. CDR3 DNA: TGCGCCAGCAGTGACAGGGAAAACACTGAAGCTTTCTTT. This gives the protein CASSDRENTEAFF.

The chain has TRBV7-6 and TRBJ1-5; a weak D match, TRBD1 (6 bases). V was shortened by 7 bases and J by 6 bases, with 25 bases between the two germline ends. The CDR3 runs 17 residues. The germline CDR1 and CDR2 sequences are SGHVS and FNYEAQ. CDR3 protein: CASTPGPTDRIGQPQHF. CDR3 in DNA: TGTGCCAGCACTCCCGGGCCGACTGACAGGATCGGTCAGCCCCAGCATTTT.

The sample holds a few counts of this clonotype. V and J are TRBV12-3 or TRBV12-4 and TRBJ1-2; 8 nucleotides agree with TRBD1. Unmatched junction bases numbered 4, after V lost 4 bases and J lost 6 bases. This CDR3 has 13 amino acids. In DNA form, the CDR3 reads TGTGCCAGCAGTTCACCGGGACAGGATGGCTACACCTTC. Translated: CASSSPGQDGYTF.

CDR3 amino acids: CASSYSLGRGQETQYF. The CDR3 DNA sequence: TGTGCCAGCAGTTACTCGTTGGGCAGGGGCCAAGAGACCCAGTACTTC. The chain combines TRBV6-5 with TRBJ2-5, with a weak D call TRBD1 (6 bases). Germline values: CDR1 MNHEY, CDR2 SVGAGI. This CDR3 region has 16 residues. V shed 0 bases and J shed 1 base, with 12 bases lying between them.

This clonotype was seen at least ten times. The chain couples TRBV7-9 to TRBJ1-2, with 7 nucleotides matching TRBD1. V lost 5 bases, J lost 0 bases, and 9 bases stayed unmatched. Germline loops: CDR1 SEHNR, CDR2 FQNEAQ (reference sequence). The CDR3 covers 16 residues. The CDR3 DNA sequence: TGTGCCAGCAGCCACACCGACAGGGCTACTAACTATGGCTACACCTTC. Translating gives CASSHTDRATNYGYTF. The full variable domain, in which reference TRBV7-9 and TRBJ1-2 provide the parts outside the CDR3, is DTGVSQNPRHKITKRGQNVTFRCDPISEHNRLYWYRQTLGQGPEFLTYFQNEAQLEKSRLLSDRFSAERPKGSFSTLEIQRTEQGDSAMYLCASSHTDRATNYGYTFGSGTRLTVV.

The chain uses TRBV25-1 and TRBJ2-3, with a possible D match to TRBD2 (6 bases). Germline V CDR1 and CDR2: MGHDK, SYGVNS. V dropped 5 bases and J dropped 2 bases, with 14 bases sitting between them. There are 15 residues in the CDR3. The CDR3 protein is CASSPIAGPTDTQYF. The CDR3 bases are TGTGCCAGCAGTCCGATTGCGGGACCCACAGATACGCAGTATTTT.

This rearrangement joins TRBV28 to TRBJ2-7; possible D gene TRBD1, 7 bases. Germline V gives CDR1 MDHEN, CDR2 SYDVKM. The ends were cut back, 10 bases at V and 2 bases at J, with 18 bases in the middle. The CDR3 is 14 amino acids. CDR3 in DNA: TGTGCCACTCTCAGGGGGGCGAGCGCCTACGAGCAGTACTTC. Protein: CATLRGASAYEQYF.

This clonotype has only a few counts. The rearrangement uses TRBV6-2 or TRBV6-3 and TRBJ1-5; maybe TRBD1 (5 bases). Germline V gene data show CDR1 as MNHEY and CDR2 as SVGEGT. This CDR3 contains 16 residues. Trimming stripped 8 bases from V and 4 bases from J, with 21 bases between. The chain's CDR3 is CASCPTGTGGNQPQHF. In DNA form, the CDR3 reads TGTGCCAGCTGTCCAACCGGGACGGGGGGTAATCAGCCCCAGCATTTT.

V usage is TRBV4-3 and J usage is TRBJ1-1, with D maybe TRBD1 (6 bases). The CDR3 has 15 residues. The V and J ends lost 1 base and 4 bases respectively, with 13 bases between them. CDR1 and CDR2 (germline): LGHNA, YSLEER. CDR3 nucleotides: TGCGCCAGCAGCCAAGGGCCCACAGGGATCACTGAAGCTTTCTTT. Protein product: CASSQGPTGITEAFF.

This clonotype turned up a few times. The chain employs TRBV7-2 and TRBJ2-3; D is unclear. This CDR3 has 14 residues. In germline, CDR1 is SGHTA, CDR2 FQGNSA. With 5 bases removed from V and 4 bases from J, the gap between germline ends came to 13 bases. This CDR3 reads CASSPNLGPDTQYF. CDR3 DNA sequence: TGTGCCAGCAGCCCAAACTTGGGCCCAGATACGCAGTATTTT.

This clonotype was counted a few times. The J gene is TRBJ1-5, the V gene TRBV10-3; D gene uncertain. V was trimmed by 1 base and J by 3 bases, leaving 19 bases between them. The CDR3 has 18 residues. In germline, CDR1 is ENHRY, CDR2 SYGVKD. CDR3 sequence (DNA): TGTGCCATCAGTGAGTATGGGCTGGAGGTGGTCCCCAATCAGCCCCAGCATTTT. It translates to CAISEYGLEVVPNQPQHF.

The chain employs TRBV7-2 and TRBJ1-2; D is unclear. The germline V gene has CDR1 SGHTA and CDR2 FQGNSA. The CDR3 contains 15 residues. V lost 3 bases and J 1 base, leaving 12 bases between the germline ends. Here the CDR3 DNA reads TGTGCCAGCAGCTTCTTTCGCGTTGTTAACTATGGCTACACCTTC. This gives the protein CASSFFRVVNYGYTF.

The gene calls are TRBV29-1 and TRBJ1-2, with 10 bases that match TRBD1. The V segment lost 5 bases and the J segment 5 bases; nucleotides outside the gene matches: 14. This CDR3 has 16 amino acids. Per the germline V gene, CDR1 is SQVTM and CDR2 is ANQGSEA. CDR3 loop: CSVLETGGANGYGYTF. Here the CDR3 DNA reads TGCAGCGTTCTCGAGACAGGGGGCGCGAATGGGTATGGCTACACCTTC.

This clonotype has only a few counts. The chain recombines TRBV11-2 with TRBJ1-6; D unresolved. This CDR3 has 12 amino acids. Per germline, CDR1 SGHAT and CDR2 FQNNGV. Trimming took 1 base from V and 10 from J, leaving 5 bases between them. Written as DNA, the CDR3 is TGTGCCAGCAGCTTAGGGGTCTCACCCCTCCACTTT. Residues: CASSLGVSPLHF.

This chain uses TRBV6-2 or TRBV6-3 with TRBJ1-5, with D unclear. The CDR3 sequence is 16 residues long. The germline gives CDR1 MNHEY, CDR2 SVGEGT. Trimming cost V 5 bases and J 1 base, with 15 bases left between them. In nucleotides, the CDR3 is TGTGCCAGCAGTCACCCTGGGAGGGTCAGCAATCAGCCCCAGCATTTT. Its protein product is CASSHPGRVSNQPQHF.

J is TRBJ2-2 and V is TRBV4-2; TRBD2 agrees at 9 bases. The CDR3 runs to 17 residues. Germline assignment: CDR1 LGHNA and CDR2 YNFKEQ. J gave up 2 bases and V 2 bases, and 6 bases lay outside the gene matches. The CDR3 nucleotides are TGTGCCAGCAGCCAACATCCGGGACTAGCAAACACCGGGGAGCTGTTTTTT. It is translated as CASSQHPGLANTGELFF.

This clonotype was seen a handful of times. V and J are TRBV12-3 or TRBV12-4 and TRBJ2-1; D remains unclear. Deletions cut 5 bases from V and 9 bases from J, with 8 bases between. This CDR3 comprises 11 residues. CDR3 in DNA: TGTGCCAGCAGTAATTCGGCTGAGCAGTTCTTC. It translates to CASSNSAEQFF.

This chain uses TRBV7-9 with TRBJ1-2; D not resolved. The CDR3 length is 14 residues. The V gene lost 0 bases and the J gene lost 8 bases, with 13 bases spanning the gap. Germline values: CDR1 SEHNR, CDR2 FQNEAQ (reference sequence). The CDR3 coding sequence is TGTGCCAGCAGCTTAGCGTCGGGGTTGGAGGGCTACACCTTC. Its translation: CASSLASGLEGYTF. The full variable domain, completed using reference TRBV7-9 and TRBJ1-2, is DTGVSQNPRHKITKRGQNVTFRCDPISEHNRLYWYRQTLGQGPEFLTYFQNEAQLEKSRLLSDRFSAERPKGSFSTLEIQRTEQGDSAMYLCASSLASGLEGYTFGSGTRLTVV.